These T cell receptor beta chains were read from a single sample in a study of human T cells and chemical hapten exposure. Each CDR3 protein gets one entry after TCRdb re-called the RACE reads with MiXCR. This table holds more than 250,000 distinct CDR3 sequences, almost 8% found once. Sequencing used whole blood, obtained in connection with sensitization to the hapten diphenylcyclopropenone (DPC). The receptors here all came from a man younger than 35 with alopecia areata. Some clones in this sample may be carry-over from other donors' samples. Each CDR3 is given with its conserved first and last residue. Fields, in order: V gene, clone size, D gene, J gene, CDR3 protein, CDR3 DNA. A D gene is named only where the DNA matches it firmly. Part of the rows lack a size; the others show once, few, many or a class for expanded clones.

V: TRBV12-5
size: -
D: -
J: TRBJ2-7
CDR3: CASGPPGLSAYEQYF
DNA: TGTGCTAGTGGCCCCCCCGGACTTTCCGCCTACGAGCAGTACTTC

V: TRBV28
size: few
D: TRBD1
J: TRBJ2-5
CDR3: CASSPTGGETQYF
DNA: TGTGCCAGCAGCCCGACAGGGGGAGAGACCCAGTACTTC

V: TRBV7-8
size: few
D: -
J: TRBJ1-5
CDR3: CASSIAGYNQPQHF
DNA: TGTGCCAGCAGTATAGCGGGGTACAATCAGCCCCAGCATTTT

V: TRBV10-1
size: few
D: TRBD2
J: TRBJ2-1
CDR3: CASSVITSGVGEQFF
DNA: TGCGCCAGCAGTGTCATAACTAGCGGGGTCGGGGAGCAGTTCTTC

V: TRBV6-5
size: once
D: -
J: TRBJ1-6
CDR3: CASSYRFGLNSPLHF
DNA: TGTGCCAGCAGTTACCGGTTTGGGTTAAATTCACCCCTCCACTTT

V: TRBV4-1
size: many
D: -
J: TRBJ1-3
CDR3: CASSPPGSGNTIYF
DNA: TGCGCCAGCAGCCCCCCGGGCTCTGGAAACACCATATATTTT

V: TRBV28
size: many
D: -
J: TRBJ2-3
CDR3: CASSERTRTDTQYF
DNA: TGTGCCAGCAGTGAGCGGACCCGCACAGATACGCAGTATTTT

V: TRBV12-3/TRBV12-4
size: -
D: -
J: TRBJ1-1
CDR3: CASSSRVKGTEAFF
DNA: TGTGCCAGCAGTTCTAGGGTAAAGGGGACTGAAGCTTTCTTT

V: TRBV13
size: few
D: -
J: TRBJ1-1
CDR3: CASSGVFSLNTEAFF
DNA: TGTGCCAGCAGCGGAGTTTTTTCCCTGAACACTGAAGCTTTCTTT

V: TRBV6-5
size: -
D: -
J: TRBJ2-1
CDR3: CASSYSLYNEQFF
DNA: TGTGCCAGCAGTTACTCTCTTTACAATGAGCAGTTCTTC

V: TRBV9
size: many
D: TRBD1
J: TRBJ1-1
CDR3: CASSRGQGRLKGTEAFF
DNA: TGTGCCAGCAGCAGGGGACAGGGGCGTCTAAAGGGCACTGAAGCTTTCTTT

V: TRBV18
size: -
D: TRBD1
J: TRBJ1-3
CDR3: CASSTGTGPGNTIYF
DNA: TGTGCCAGCTCGACCGGGACAGGTCCTGGAAACACCATATATTTT

V: TRBV7-2
size: many
D: -
J: TRBJ2-1
CDR3: CASSSRTELNEQFF
DNA: TGTGCCAGCAGCTCCAGGACAGAACTCAATGAGCAGTTCTTC

V: TRBV4-3
size: many
D: -
J: TRBJ1-6
CDR3: CASSQEGGRSNHPLHF
DNA: TGCGCCAGCAGCCAAGAGGGCGGCAGGAGTAACCACCCCCTCCACTTT

V: TRBV7-8
size: few
D: -
J: TRBJ1-6
CDR3: CASSLVGSSYNSPLHF
DNA: TGTGCCAGCAGCTTAGTGGGTAGCTCCTATAATTCACCCCTCCACTTT

V: TRBV6-2/TRBV6-3
size: -
D: TRBD1
J: TRBJ1-5
CDR3: CASRTTGINQPQHF
DNA: TGTGCCAGCAGAACGACAGGGATCAATCAGCCCCAGCATTTT

V: TRBV4-3
size: -
D: TRBD1
J: TRBJ1-1
CDR3: CASSQDATGAITEAFF
DNA: TGCGCCAGCAGCCAAGACGCGACAGGGGCTATCACTGAAGCTTTCTTT

V: TRBV7-2
size: -
D: -
J: TRBJ2-3
CDR3: CASSLARAGASPDTQYF
DNA: TGTGCCAGCAGCTTAGCGAGGGCAGGGGCCTCCCCAGATACGCAGTATTTT

V: TRBV7-6
size: many
D: TRBD2
J: TRBJ2-2
CDR3: CASSLGRLAGYTGELFF
DNA: TGTGCCAGCAGCTTAGGCAGACTAGCGGGTTACACCGGGGAGCTGTTTTTT

V: TRBV7-9
size: few
D: -
J: TRBJ2-4
CDR3: CASSSAAGEWAKNIQYF
DNA: TGTGCCAGCAGCTCAGCCGCAGGGGAATGGGCCAAAAACATTCAGTACTTC

V: TRBV20-1
size: -
D: -
J: TRBJ1-1
CDR3: CSARDPWDTTEAFF
DNA: TGCAGTGCTAGAGATCCTTGGGATACCACTGAAGCTTTCTTT

V: TRBV6-2/TRBV6-3
size: few
D: -
J: TRBJ1-1
CDR3: CASSSLQRGDTEAFF
DNA: TGTGCCAGCAGTTCGCTACAGCGGGGGGACACTGAAGCTTTCTTT

V: TRBV24-1
size: many
D: -
J: TRBJ2-3
CDR3: CATSDWDRTDTQYF
DNA: TGTGCCACCAGTGACTGGGACCGTACAGATACGCAGTATTTT

V: TRBV6-5
size: many
D: TRBD1
J: TRBJ1-4
CDR3: CASGTDEKLFF
DNA: TGTGCCAGCGGGACAGATGAAAAACTGTTTTTT

V: TRBV11-3
size: many
D: -
J: TRBJ2-3
CDR3: CASSLTGDTQYF
DNA: TGTGCCAGCAGCTTAACCGGAGATACGCAGTATTTT

V: TRBV7-9
size: few
D: TRBD1
J: TRBJ1-1
CDR3: CASSSGDRGSSEAFF
DNA: TGTGCCAGCAGCTCGGGCGACAGGGGAAGCTCTGAAGCTTTCTTT

V: TRBV9
size: -
D: TRBD1
J: TRBJ1-2
CDR3: CASSVALLGQGRGGYTF
DNA: TGTGCCAGCAGCGTTGCCCTCTTGGGACAGGGGAGGGGTGGCTACACCTTC

V: TRBV24-1
size: few
D: -
J: TRBJ1-6
CDR3: CATSDVYSPLHF
DNA: TGTGCCACCAGTGATGTCTATTCACCCCTCCACTTT

V: TRBV7-9
size: -
D: -
J: TRBJ1-5
CDR3: CASSLGGISNQPQHF
DNA: TGTGCCAGCAGCTTAGGCGGCATTAGCAATCAGCCCCAGCATTTT

V: TRBV4-1
size: -
D: TRBD1
J: TRBJ2-5
CDR3: CASSQDWQGAEETQYF
DNA: TGCGCCAGCAGCCAAGATTGGCAGGGGGCGGAAGAGACCCAGTACTTC

V: TRBV5-1
size: few
D: -
J: TRBJ1-1
CDR3: CASSHSPQVTTEAFF
DNA: TGCGCCAGCAGCCACTCCCCGCAGGTCACCACTGAAGCTTTCTTT

V: TRBV4-1
size: -
D: TRBD1
J: TRBJ1-1
CDR3: CASSGDRGRGTEAFF
DNA: TGCGCCAGCAGCGGTGACAGGGGGAGAGGCACTGAAGCTTTCTTT

V: TRBV11-2
size: -
D: -
J: TRBJ2-5
CDR3: CASSLSPLETQYF
DNA: TGTGCCAGCAGCTTAAGCCCATTGGAGACCCAGTACTTC

V: TRBV20-1
size: -
D: -
J: TRBJ2-1
CDR3: CSARDPRPDDEQFF
DNA: TGCAGTGCTAGAGATCCTCGACCCGATGATGAGCAGTTCTTC

V: TRBV5-1
size: few
D: -
J: TRBJ2-6
CDR3: CASSEQGAGANVLTF
DNA: TGCGCCAGCAGCGAGCAGGGTGCTGGGGCCAACGTCCTGACTTTC

V: TRBV6-5
size: -
D: -
J: TRBJ1-1
CDR3: CASLRGLEAFF
DNA: TGTGCCAGCTTGCGGGGGCTTGAAGCTTTCTTT

V: TRBV20-1
size: many
D: TRBD1
J: TRBJ1-1
CDR3: CSARVDRGRLAEAFF
DNA: TGCAGTGCTAGGGTGGACAGGGGGCGGCTGGCTGAAGCTTTCTTT

V: TRBV10-3
size: many
D: -
J: TRBJ1-1
CDR3: CAITPRTENTEAFF
DNA: TGTGCCATCACCCCACGGACAGAGAACACTGAAGCTTTCTTT

V: TRBV15
size: -
D: -
J: TRBJ2-5
CDR3: CATSRDLRGEYQETQYF
DNA: TGTGCCACCAGCAGAGATCTCCGGGGCGAGTACCAAGAGACCCAGTACTTC

V: TRBV10-3
size: many
D: TRBD2
J: TRBJ2-3
CDR3: CAISQQLADSTDTQYF
DNA: TGTGCCATCAGTCAGCAACTAGCGGATAGCACAGATACGCAGTATTTT

V: TRBV2
size: -
D: TRBD1
J: TRBJ2-7
CDR3: CASSAGTGPAYEQYF
DNA: TGTGCCAGCAGTGCCGGGACAGGGCCGGCCTACGAGCAGTACTTC

V: TRBV7-2
size: few
D: -
J: TRBJ2-3
CDR3: CASSLAVALGDTQYF
DNA: TGTGCCAGCAGCTTAGCCGTGGCGTTGGGAGATACGCAGTATTTT

V: TRBV10-1
size: -
D: TRBD2
J: TRBJ2-7
CDR3: CASSGTSGRNYEQYF
DNA: TGCGCCAGCAGCGGGACTAGCGGGAGAAACTACGAGCAGTACTTC